Listed below are T cell receptor beta chains from one sample, sequenced in a study of T cell responses to AZD1222 COVID-19 vaccine. Clones were read by immunoSEQ multiplex PCR, and TCRdb kept only the in-frame ones, dropping some. The sample has roughly 140,000 clones, more than 70% seen once. Sequences were derived from peripheral blood, sampled on day 0 of MenACWY control vaccination. The receptor set was obtained from an adult in good health. The CDR3 runs from the conserved cysteine through the conserved F or W. The order of the fields is clone size, J gene, V gene, D gene, CDR3 protein, CDR3 DNA. A D gene is named only where the DNA matches it firmly. The size field is filled for only some rows; it gives once, few, many or a size class.

clone_size: -; j_call: TRBJ2-1; v_call: TRBV30; d_call: TRBD2; cdr3_aa: CAWFPSGKYNEQFF; cdr3_nt: TGTGCCTGGTTCCCTAGCGGGAAGTACAATGAGCAGTTCTTC
clone_size: -; j_call: TRBJ2-1; v_call: TRBV5-6; d_call: TRBD2; cdr3_aa: CASSGTSGGNEQFF; cdr3_nt: TGTGCCAGCAGCGGGACTAGCGGGGGAAATGAGCAGTTCTTC
clone_size: -; j_call: TRBJ2-5; v_call: TRBV7-2; d_call: -; cdr3_aa: CASSLEGARETQYF; cdr3_nt: TGTGCCAGCAGCTTGGAGGGGGCGCGGGAGACCCAGTACTTC
clone_size: -; j_call: TRBJ2-5; v_call: TRBV7-3; d_call: -; cdr3_aa: CASSLSRDETQYF; cdr3_nt: TGTGCCAGCAGCTTAAGTCGGGACGAGACCCAGTACTTC
clone_size: -; j_call: TRBJ2-3; v_call: TRBV9; d_call: TRBD2; cdr3_aa: CASSPFTSGHTDTQYF; cdr3_nt: TGTGCCAGCAGCCCTTTTACTAGCGGACACACAGATACGCAGTATTTT
clone_size: -; j_call: TRBJ1-1; v_call: TRBV6-2/TRBV6-3; d_call: -; cdr3_aa: CASSYFQNTEAFF; cdr3_nt: TGTGCCAGCAGTTATTTCCAGAACACTGAAGCTTTCTTT
clone_size: few; j_call: TRBJ1-2; v_call: TRBV12-3/TRBV12-4; d_call: TRBD1; cdr3_aa: CASSLRQGNGYTF; cdr3_nt: TGTGCCAGCAGTTTAAGACAGGGTAACGGCTACACCTTC
clone_size: -; j_call: TRBJ2-4; v_call: TRBV7-9; d_call: TRBD1; cdr3_aa: CASSSTGDRSLEAKNIQYF; cdr3_nt: TGTGCCAGCAGCTCAACTGGGGACAGGTCCCTAGAAGCCAAAAACATTCAGTACTTC
clone_size: -; j_call: TRBJ1-1; v_call: TRBV19; d_call: -; cdr3_aa: CASHSRTENTEAFF; cdr3_nt: TGTGCCAGTCACTCAAGAACGGAGAACACTGAAGCTTTCTTT
clone_size: once; j_call: TRBJ1-5; v_call: TRBV19; d_call: -; cdr3_aa: CASSMGFSNQPQHF; cdr3_nt: TGTGCCAGTAGTATGGGGTTTAGCAATCAGCCCCAGCATTTT
clone_size: -; j_call: TRBJ2-2; v_call: TRBV6-5; d_call: -; cdr3_aa: CASSYFHQGNTGELFF; cdr3_nt: TGTGCCAGCAGTTACTTTCATCAGGGAAACACCGGGGAGCTGTTTTTT
clone_size: -; j_call: TRBJ2-7; v_call: TRBV19; d_call: TRBD2; cdr3_aa: CASSSGTTLNEQYF; cdr3_nt: TGTGCCAGTAGCTCCGGGACTACCCTCAACGAGCAGTACTTC
clone_size: -; j_call: TRBJ2-5; v_call: TRBV7-9; d_call: -; cdr3_aa: CASSLAEVSQETQYF; cdr3_nt: TGTGCCAGCAGCTTAGCTGAAGTGAGCCAAGAGACCCAGTACTTC
clone_size: few; j_call: TRBJ1-5; v_call: TRBV2; d_call: TRBD1; cdr3_aa: CASRGDRAQPQHF; cdr3_nt: TGTGCCAGCAGGGGGGACAGGGCACAGCCCCAGCATTTT
clone_size: once; j_call: TRBJ2-5; v_call: TRBV21-1; d_call: -; cdr3_aa: CASSKRRRQGEETQYF; cdr3_nt: TGTGCCAGCAGCAAAAGAAGGAGACAGGGGGAGGAGACCCAGTACTTC
clone_size: few; j_call: TRBJ1-2; v_call: TRBV3-1/TRBV3-2; d_call: -; cdr3_aa: CASSQGTGPYGYTF; cdr3_nt: TGTGCCAGCAGCCAAGGAACAGGACCTTATGGCTACACCTTC
clone_size: -; j_call: TRBJ2-1; v_call: TRBV19; d_call: TRBD1; cdr3_aa: CASTQGTAYNEQFF; cdr3_nt: TGTGCCAGTACCCAAGGGACAGCCTACAATGAGCAGTTCTTC
clone_size: -; j_call: TRBJ1-1; v_call: TRBV12-5; d_call: TRBD1; cdr3_aa: CASASQGDTEAFF; cdr3_nt: TGTGCTAGTGCCTCCCAGGGGGACACTGAAGCTTTCTTT